Given below is one TCR beta chain in context. There is no known antigen for this receptor. The sample holds no much larger clone one base away, and base qualities are not on file. The sample is drawn from a study of cytomegalovirus exposure and HLA in healthy donors (dated by TCRdb to 2017 to 2019). About the full investigation: An earlier analysis of some 600 of the donors reported 276 Gb of sequence data and 95 million to 130 million unique TCR beta sequences obtained from about 179 million T cells. Four or five DR-DQ haplotypes were treated as single units for association and clustering because of strong linkage in the cohort. In a later analysis, previously published TCR beta repertoires from 600 to 850 donors were re-analyzed and high-resolution HLA genotyping was added so that TCR occurrence patterns could be studied. All discovery cohort repertoires had been generated on a single sequencing platform. High-throughput TCR immunosequencing, statistical association of individual TCRs with disease status, and machine learning were combined to predict cytomegalovirus infection status. The genetic ancestry cluster associated with self-reported Caucasian donors included 81% of the roughly 400 genotyped donors. HLA typing covered class I and class II loci at four-digit resolution. A separate validation cohort of 100 to 150 different subjects was used in addition to the roughly 700-subject first cohort. In an earlier analysis of over 550 of the donors, high-throughput TCR beta sequencing was used to judge whether each TCR beta V gene segment behaved as functional or pseudogenic. The study profiled the T cell repertoires of under 850 subjects by immunosequencing and related them to cytomegalovirus serostatus. The study was designed to test whether signatures of past pathogen exposure could be identified by cataloging public T cell receptors. In a later genetic analysis, genome-wide SNP genotypes for about three fifths of the roughly 670 donors were used, and that subset was treated as a discovery cohort. On average, 235,054 unique TCR beta nucleotide sequences were sequenced per donor among a few hundred genotyped donors of the cohort, with roughly 19% of those sequences being non-productive. An early release that covered fewer than 800 HLA-typed donors contained approximately 300 gigabases of sequencing data and tens of millions of unique TCR sequences. Donor age, sex, ethnicity and CMV serostatus were compiled together with the repertoire data. The number of donors typed differed by locus, with about 629-640 for A, B, C, DRB1 and DQB1, over 500 for DQA1, 606 for DPA1, and around 460 for DPB1. The later analysis used no new phenotypic data to find candidate immune exposures, relying instead on TCR beta sequences and their occurrence across donors.

In total, more than 500 healthy bone marrow donors made up the cohort. At the time of sampling, all cohort members were nominally healthy, though unrecorded immune exposures were likely present. The donor was CMV seropositive and was included in the group of some 290 seropositive cohort members. A peripheral blood sample was provided by each donor, and peripheral blood mononuclear cells were used for TCR beta sequencing. The Qiagen DNeasy Blood Extraction Kit was used to extract genomic DNA from the blood cell samples. The receptor library was made with the immunoSEQ multiplex PCR assay. The multiplex PCR relied on a mix of 60 forward primers for TCR Vbeta segments and 13 reverse primers for TCR Jbeta segments. A multiplex PCR assay on genomic DNA amplified the CDR3 region of rearranged TCR beta genes. The Illumina HiSeq System was used to sequence the amplified TCR beta libraries as 87-base-pair reads. The source study handled its data this way. A later analysis counted approximately 74 million unique TCR beta chains across the 640 or so repertoires, and roughly 11 million of these chains were shared by at least two donors. Raw reads were error-corrected and collapsed into unique sequences by a nearest-neighbor algorithm in which closely related sequences were merged to remove PCR and sequencing errors. To assign V, D and J gene segments, CDR3 sequences were aligned to IMGT reference sequences. For a sequence to be retained, a match of at least six nucleotides to both a V gene segment and a J gene segment was required. Rearrangements were called productive when the CDR3 lacked stop codons and stayed in frame with V and J; all others were non-productive. CDR3 was defined according to IMGT convention as the region running from the second conserved V-encoded cysteine to the conserved J-encoded phenylalanine. The earlier analysis of 550 to 650 of the donors excluded any sequence lacking an unambiguous match to a single V gene segment. In an earlier analysis of some 590 of the donors, a V segment was called functional when productive rearrangements were above 56.7%, and segregating when the standard deviation between donors exceeded 5%. A statistical classification framework was built for diagnosing cytomegalovirus status from the catalog of TCR beta chain sequences. V and J gene assignment, in a later analysis, came from comparing TCR nucleotide sequences with IMGT/GENE-DB human TR gene sequences. A later analysis assigned CDR3 sequences and most-parsimonious VDJ recombination scenarios with the TCRdist pipeline. In a later analysis, every TCR beta chain was defined by the combination of its CDR3 amino acid sequence and its V-gene family, and reads without a unique V-gene family were dropped. To address suspected cross-contamination and a sequencing artifact, a later analysis removed under 600 highly shared, low-generation-probability nucleotide sequences. For each public chain, a later analysis derived a clonal expansion index from normalized ranks of inferred template counts within each repertoire. In a later analysis, generation probabilities were computed using a VDJ recombination model fitted to out-of-frame rearrangements, and the results were checked against IGoR. In a later analysis, hypergeometric tests were used to score TCR-TCR, TCR-HLA and TCR-CMV co-occurrence, with a repertoire-size bias correction applied to TCR pairs. To estimate false discovery rates, a later analysis permuted the HLA or CMV assignments 20 times. In a later analysis, co-occurring TCRs were grouped with DBSCAN, and TCRdist sequence similarity was added when clustering was performed within HLA-allele-positive subsets. Co-occurrence clustering excluded repertoires with fewer than 30,000 or more than 120,000 public chains, plus five with anomalous nucleotide sharing. The table was pulled from immuneACCESS by TCRdb, which kept in-frame rearrangements only. Such tables lose some clones; where checked, under half of the loss comes from unresolved V genes, and the rest has no known cause. D and trimming were read from the DNA, whereas the V and J calls and clone size are those reported in that table. Within this sample are about 98,000 clones, with more than 70% of them counted one time only. Clones ranked in the top ten supply about 10% of the sample.

V is pruned by 3 bases and J by 4 bases, leaving 7 bases of the junction without a gene match. CDR1 is given as SNHLY and CDR2 as FYNNEI, both from the germline V gene. The CDR3 numbers 15 residues from cysteine through phenylalanine. Solely the CDR3 DNA is kept, with 45 bases framed from the first base. Broad study findings and their caveats: In vitro tests confirmed that three of the cytomegalovirus-associated TCR beta chains recognize cytomegalovirus antigens. In an earlier analysis of roughly 560 of the donors, most TCR beta V segments were observed in productive rearrangements about 87% or about 30% of the time, broadly matching IMGT annotations. Immune exposure information for the cohort was limited to CMV serostatus. Strong co-occurrence of HLA alleles, especially DR and DQ, made assigning TCR associations to individual alleles difficult. A further reported finding was that TCR beta sequences accurately predicted the HLA-A and HLA-B alleles for most subjects in the first cohort. The authors suggested that the approach could potentially be extended to other disease states and immunological phenotypes. Several of the top co-occurrence clusters appeared to be linked to parvovirus B19, influenza, CMV and Epstein-Barr virus, according to a later analysis. Because counts were too low, roughly 18 rarely observed V segments, including chromosome 9 orphons, were left out of the earlier analysis of approximately 500 of the donors. In a later analysis, most CMV-associated TCR beta chains were found to appear HLA-restricted, with HLA associations seemingly driven largely by CMV exposure. Compared with equally common non-associated chains, HLA-associated TCR beta chains in a later analysis were more clonally expanded and had lower generation probabilities. The classifier was reported to diagnose cytomegalovirus status with high specificity and sensitivity in both the original cohort and the validation cohort. In a later genetic analysis, fewer N-insertions in productive TCRs were reported among donors in an Asian-associated ancestry cluster than the roughly 640-donor mean. The study listed 164 TCR beta chains as associated with cytomegalovirus. An association between a missense DCLRE1C variant and V-gene and J-gene trimming of TCR beta chains was found in a later genetic analysis and replicated in an independent cohort. A cluster of highly shared sequence variants was judged likely to be a technical artifact of the sequencing pipeline. Most TCR sequences were observed very rarely across donors, whereas some public TCRs were present in many individuals. According to a later analysis, TCR association rates differed among HLA loci, with DRB1 alleles showing the most associated TCRs and HLA-C alleles showing the fewest. Specific HLA alleles were associated with roughly 16,000 TCR beta sequences at a false discovery rate of 0.05 in a later analysis. This cohort had only TCR beta chains sequenced, and the lack of alpha or paired-chain data limited which features could be detected. Because some donors lacked HLA typing at each locus, the association tests relied only on the typed subset. Correlated functional status among segregating V segments might be attributable to linkage disequilibrium, but an unknown experimental factor could not be ruled out. Some IMGT-functional V segments, including TRBV6-2 and TRBV6-3, could not be distinguished by the 87-base-pair reads and were therefore excluded. Sequencing depth was assumed to be roughly uniform across donors in the presence/absence analyses, though that assumption may not hold.

The rearranged chain carries TRBV2 and TRBJ1-2; 8 central bases correspond to TRBD1. This clonotype was sampled from a man between 18 and 35 years old in good health and CMV-seropositive. The sample was PBMCs. The nucleotide sequence is given as TGTGCCAGCAGTGAGACCCTAGACAGGGGCTATGGCTACACCTTC. Its protein reads: CASSETLDRGYGYTF.